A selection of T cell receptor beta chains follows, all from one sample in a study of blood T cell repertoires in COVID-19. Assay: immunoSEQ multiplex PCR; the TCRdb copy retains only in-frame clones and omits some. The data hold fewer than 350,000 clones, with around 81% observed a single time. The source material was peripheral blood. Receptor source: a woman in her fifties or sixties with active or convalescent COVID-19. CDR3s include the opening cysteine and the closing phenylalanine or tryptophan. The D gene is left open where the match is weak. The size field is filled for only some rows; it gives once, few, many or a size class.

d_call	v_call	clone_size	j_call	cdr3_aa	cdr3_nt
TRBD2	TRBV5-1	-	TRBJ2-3	CASSLGSVLAGADTQYF	TGCGCCAGCAGCTTGGGTAGCGTTCTAGCGGGGGCAGATACGCAGTATTTT
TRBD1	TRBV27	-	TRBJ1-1	CASSLIYGTGNTEAFF	TGTGCCAGCAGTTTAATATACGGGACAGGGAACACTGAAGCTTTCTTT
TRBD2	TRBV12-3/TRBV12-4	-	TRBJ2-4	CASSFSAGGIQYF	TGTGCCAGCAGTTTCTCGGCGGGGGGGATTCAGTACTTC
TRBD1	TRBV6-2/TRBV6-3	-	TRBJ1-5	CASSTRQGQDQPQHF	TGTGCCAGCAGCACCAGACAGGGTCAGGATCAGCCCCAGCATTTT
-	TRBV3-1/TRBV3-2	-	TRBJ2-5	CASRQTGSQETQYF	TGTGCCAGCAGACAAACAGGTTCGCAAGAGACCCAGTACTTC
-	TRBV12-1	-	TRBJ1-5	CASSFTGVQPQHF	TGTGCCAGCAGCTTCACAGGGGTGCAGCCCCAGCATTTT
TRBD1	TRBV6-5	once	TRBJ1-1	CASSRWDRATEAFF	TGTGCCAGCAGTCGGTGGGACAGGGCCACTGAAGCTTTCTTT
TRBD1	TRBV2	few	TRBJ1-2	CASSDLGTALGYTF	TGTGCCAGCAGTGACCTCGGGACAGCCCTCGGCTACACCTTC
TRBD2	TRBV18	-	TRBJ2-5	CASSPPTSGGQETQYF	TGTGCCAGCTCACCACCAACTAGCGGGGGACAAGAGACCCAGTACTTC
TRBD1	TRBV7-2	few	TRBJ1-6	CASSSGTGRNSPLHF	TGTGCCAGCAGCTCCGGGACAGGGCGTAATTCACCCCTCCACTTT
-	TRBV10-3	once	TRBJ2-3	CAIMGAPGSDTQYF	TGTGCCATCATGGGGGCCCCAGGGTCAGATACGCAGTATTTT
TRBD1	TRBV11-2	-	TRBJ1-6	CASSSRGAGWDSPLHF	TGTGCCAGCAGCTCCAGGGGGGCGGGTTGGGATTCACCCCTCCACTTT
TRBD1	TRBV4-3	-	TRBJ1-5	CASSPNSQGQGMAPWSQPQHF	TGCGCCAGCAGCCCGAACTCTCAAGGACAGGGAATGGCTCCCTGGAGTCAGCCCCAGCATTTT
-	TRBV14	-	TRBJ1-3	CASSPLSASSGNTIYF	TGTGCCAGCAGCCCCCTGAGCGCGAGCTCTGGAAACACCATATATTTT
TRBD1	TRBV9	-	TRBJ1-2	CASSVGPQGFETGYTF	TGTGCCAGCAGCGTAGGGCCACAGGGGTTCGAAACTGGCTACACCTTC
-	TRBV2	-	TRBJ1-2	CASIDSYGYTF	TGTGCCAGCATTGACAGCTATGGCTACACCTTC
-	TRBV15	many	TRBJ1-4	CATSTARGASEKLFF	TGTGCCACCAGCACCGCTCGGGGGGCTAGTGAAAAACTGTTTTTT
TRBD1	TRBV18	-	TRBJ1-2	CASSPTTGGSYGYTF	TGTGCCAGCTCGCCAACGACAGGGGGAAGCTATGGCTACACCTTC
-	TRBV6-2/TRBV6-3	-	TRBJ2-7	CASSYRGAKGEQYF	TGTGCCAGCAGTTACCGCGGGGCAAAGGGGGAGCAGTACTTC
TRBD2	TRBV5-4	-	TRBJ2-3	CASSLRGGYTDTQYF	TGTGCCAGCAGCTTGCGCGGGGGTTACACAGATACGCAGTATTTT
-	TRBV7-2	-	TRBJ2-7	CASSLALATGHEQYF	TGTGCCAGCAGCTTAGCCCTAGCTACCGGCCACGAGCAGTACTTC
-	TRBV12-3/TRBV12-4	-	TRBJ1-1	CASGRGGNTEAFF	TGTGCCAGCGGCCGAGGGGGGAACACTGAAGCTTTCTTT
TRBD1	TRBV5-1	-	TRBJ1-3	CASSLGTGAPSSGNTIYF	TGCGCCAGCAGCTTGGGGACAGGGGCTCCATCCTCTGGAAACACCATATATTTT
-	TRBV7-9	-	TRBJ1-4	CASSTSSEKLFF	TGTGCCAGCAGCACTTCGAGCGAAAAACTGTTTTTT
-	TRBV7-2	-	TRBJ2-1	CASSLGPGWRLNEQFF	TGTGCCAGCAGCTTAGGGCCGGGATGGAGGCTCAATGAGCAGTTCTTC
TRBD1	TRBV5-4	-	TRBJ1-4	CASSQGQGVREKLFF	TGTGCCAGCAGCCAGGGACAGGGGGTCAGGGAAAAACTGTTTTTT
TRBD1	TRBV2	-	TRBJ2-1	CASYEALTGDKYNEQFF	TGTGCCAGCTACGAGGCGTTAACAGGGGACAAGTACAATGAGCAGTTCTTC
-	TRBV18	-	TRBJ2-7	CASSPVGQRSAEQYF	TGTGCCAGCTCACCAGTAGGACAACGGTCGGCCGAGCAGTACTTC
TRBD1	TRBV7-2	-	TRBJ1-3	CASSLVAGGAGNTIYF	TGTGCCAGCAGCTTAGTGGCAGGGGGCGCTGGAAACACCATATATTTT
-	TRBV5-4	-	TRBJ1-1	CASTTDAGWMAFF	TGTGCCAGCACCACAGACGCGGGGTGGATGGCTTTCTTT
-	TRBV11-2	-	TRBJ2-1	CASSARGSRPSYNEQFF	TGTGCCAGCAGCGCTAGGGGTTCTAGGCCTTCCTACAATGAGCAGTTCTTC
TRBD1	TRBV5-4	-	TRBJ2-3	CASSLAMDRVTDTQYF	TGTGCCAGCAGCTTGGCCATGGACAGGGTAACGGATACGCAGTATTTT
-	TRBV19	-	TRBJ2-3	CASGWQGTDTQYF	TGTGCCTCGGGGTGGCAGGGCACAGATACGCAGTATTTT
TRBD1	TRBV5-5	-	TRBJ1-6	CASSLRGTGNSPLHF	TGTGCCAGCAGCTTGAGGGGGACAGGCAATTCACCCCTCCACTTT
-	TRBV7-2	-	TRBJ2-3	CASSLLRTDTQYF	TGTGCCAGCAGCTTACTTCGCACAGATACGCAGTATTTT
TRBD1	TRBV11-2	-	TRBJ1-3	CASSLVSGQGAAGNTIYF	TGTGCCAGCAGCTTAGTTTCGGGGCAGGGGGCTGCTGGAAACACCATATATTTT
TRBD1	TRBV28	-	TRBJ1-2	CASRTGDPGGYTF	TGTGCCAGCAGGACAGGGGATCCGGGTGGCTACACCTTC
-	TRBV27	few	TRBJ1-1	CASSLSAPGTEAFF	TGTGCCAGCAGTTTGTCGGCCCCGGGGACTGAAGCTTTCTTT
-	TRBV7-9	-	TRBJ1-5	CASSLGLQPQHF	TGTGCCAGCAGCTTAGGACTCCAGCCCCAGCATTTT
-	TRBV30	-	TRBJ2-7	CAWSVAGFHEQYF	TGTGCCTGGAGTGTGGCGGGTTTCCACGAGCAGTACTTC
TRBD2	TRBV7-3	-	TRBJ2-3	CASSLTSGGSTDTQYF	TGTGCCAGCAGCTTAACTAGCGGGGGGTCAACAGATACGCAGTATTTT
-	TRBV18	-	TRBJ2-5	CASSQAGWGPQETQYF	TGTGCCAGCTCCCAGGCGGGATGGGGCCCCCAAGAGACCCAGTACTTC
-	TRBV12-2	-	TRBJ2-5	CASRLGPSGGSQETQYF	TGTGCAAGTCGCTTAGGCCCTAGCGGGGGCTCCCAAGAGACCCAGTACTTC
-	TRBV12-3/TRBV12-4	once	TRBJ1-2	CASSLTSLYGYTF	TGTGCCAGCAGCCTGACATCACTCTATGGCTACACCTTC
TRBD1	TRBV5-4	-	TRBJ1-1	CASSSGRTGIRAEAFF	TGTGCCAGCAGCTCGGGCCGGACAGGGATACGTGCTGAAGCTTTCTTT
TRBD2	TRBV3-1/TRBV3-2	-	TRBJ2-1	CASSQPLAGAPNEQFF	TGTGCCAGCAGCCAACCCTTAGCGGGGGCCCCCAATGAGCAGTTCTTC
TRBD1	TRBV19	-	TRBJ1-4	CASNRQGVNEKLFF	TGTGCCAGTAATCGACAGGGGGTTAATGAAAAACTGTTTTTT
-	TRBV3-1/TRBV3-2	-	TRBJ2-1	CASSVARGSYNEQFF	TGTGCCAGCTCTGTAGCAAGGGGCTCCTACAATGAGCAGTTCTTC
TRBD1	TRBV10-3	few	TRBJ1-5	CAISVTGGRNQPQHF	TGTGCCATCAGTGTTACAGGGGGCCGCAATCAGCCCCAGCATTTT
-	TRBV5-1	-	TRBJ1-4	CASSLEQGNEKLFF	TGCGCCAGCAGCTTGGAACAGGGAAATGAAAAACTGTTTTTT
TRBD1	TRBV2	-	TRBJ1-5	CASSEDRGNQPQHF	TGTGCCAGCAGTGAGGACAGGGGCAATCAGCCCCAGCATTTT
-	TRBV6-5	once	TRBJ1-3	CASTLQQFSGNTIYF	TGTGCCAGCACGTTACAGCAATTCTCTGGAAACACCATATATTTT
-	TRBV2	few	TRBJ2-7	CASSPSYEQYF	TGTGCCAGCAGCCCTTCCTACGAGCAGTACTTC
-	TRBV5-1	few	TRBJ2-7	CASSLAGSYEQYF	TGCGCCAGCAGCCTGGCGGGATCCTACGAGCAGTACTTC
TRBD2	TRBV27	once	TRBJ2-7	CASSTSGGPGYEQYF	TGTGCCAGCAGTACCAGCGGGGGGCCCGGGTACGAGCAGTACTTC
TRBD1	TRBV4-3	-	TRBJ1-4	CASSPGQGGEKLFF	TGCGCCAGCAGCCCGGGACAGGGGGGTGAAAAACTGTTTTTT
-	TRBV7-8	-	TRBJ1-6	CASSLVAARRNSPLHF	TGTGCCAGCAGCTTAGTGGCAGCGAGACGTAATTCACCCCTCCACTTT
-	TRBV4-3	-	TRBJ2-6	CASSQVWLASGANVLTF	TGCGCCAGCAGCCAAGTCTGGCTAGCTTCTGGGGCCAACGTCCTGACTTTC
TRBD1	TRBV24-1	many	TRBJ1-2	CATSDLRDRGYGYTF	TGTGCCACCAGTGATTTAAGGGACAGGGGCTATGGCTACACCTTC